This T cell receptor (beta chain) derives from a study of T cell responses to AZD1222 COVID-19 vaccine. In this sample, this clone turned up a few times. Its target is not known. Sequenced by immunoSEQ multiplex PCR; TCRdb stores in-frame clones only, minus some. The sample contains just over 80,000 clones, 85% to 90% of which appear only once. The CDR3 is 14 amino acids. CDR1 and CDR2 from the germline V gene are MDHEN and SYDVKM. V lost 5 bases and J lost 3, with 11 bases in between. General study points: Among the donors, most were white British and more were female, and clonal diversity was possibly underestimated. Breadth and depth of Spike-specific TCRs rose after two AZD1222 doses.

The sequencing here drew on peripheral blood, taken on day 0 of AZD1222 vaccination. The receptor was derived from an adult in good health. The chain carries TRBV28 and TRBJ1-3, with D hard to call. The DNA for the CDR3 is TGTGCCAGCAGTAGACGACTCGGTGGAAACACCATATATTTT. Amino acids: CASSRRLGGNTIYF.